Below, one TCR beta chain is given with its context. Its binding antigen is unknown. No much larger clonotype is one base removed from it; base qualities were not supplied. This sample is drawn from a study of PD-1 blockade in classical Hodgkin lymphoma (TCRdb year 2020). For the wider study: Nivolumab dosing was 3 mg/kg intravenously every 2 weeks, continuing until either disease progression or unacceptable toxicity. To define a peripheral blood immune signature of response to PD-1 blockade in classical Hodgkin lymphoma, the study combined TCR beta sequencing with CyTOF.

Broad study findings and their caveats: Patients starting nivolumab less than 1 year after ASCT had lower diversity and were excluded from later analyses to avoid confounding by immune reconstitution. By C4D1, a significant rise was seen in CD4+ TCR diversity but not in CD8+ TCR diversity (p=0.0027 vs p=0.16), and the rise was most apparent among complete responders (p=0.02). The study was limited to a single clinical trial cohort, and causes of repertoire differences, possibly disease activity or prior therapy, remained undefined. Baseline TCR diversity was reported as lower in newly diagnosed patients than in healthy donors, and lower still in relapsed/refractory patients. Among trial patients, those achieving complete response had baseline diversity similar to that of newly diagnosed patients, while diversity was significantly lower in partial responders and progressors.

CDR1 and CDR2 are drawn from the germline V gene (reference sequence): LNHDA, SQIVND. V is shortened by 8 bases, J by 4 bases, and the region joining them spans 11 bases. The CDR3 holds 12 amino acids from the cysteine to the phenylalanine. Only the CDR3 DNA is retained, 36 bases long and in frame from the first base. The Qiagen DNeasy kit was used to extract genomic DNA from unsorted PBMCs and from the negatively selected CD4+ and CD8+ fractions. Using primers that anneal to V and J segments, immunoSEQ multiplex PCR amplified the TCR beta CDR3 regions. A synthetic immune receptor repertoire was used to minimize amplification bias, and any residual bias was removed computationally once sequencing was done. For the original study's pipeline: Repertoire diversity was quantified as the Shannon entropy index using custom Python scripts. Unsorted, CD4+ and CD8+ repertoires were examined separately, except in combined analyses, for which CD4+ and CD8+ sequences were merged in silico. Clonal expansion was defined as a frequency increase of at least 2-fold after treatment compared with C1D1, and clones undetected at baseline were assigned a pseudocount of 0.5. Singleton clones were defined as clones with 0 or 1 copy at C1D1, and non-singleton clones were defined as clones with 2 or more copies. Clones expanded in unsorted samples were annotated as CD4+, CD8+ or unknown by matching protein sequences in sorted samples from the same patient. Wilcoxon tests on paired samples were used to test diversity changes from C1D1 to C4D1. TCRdb mirrors the immuneACCESS table, restricted to in-frame sequences. Some clones are absent from its copies; in checked studies, under half trace to an unresolved V gene, and the reason for the others is unknown. V, J and clone size were drawn from that table, and D and trimming were deduced from the DNA. The sample table lists more than 90,000 clones, 75% to 90% of them with a count of one. In total, the top ten clones hold around 6.6% of the sample.

The meaning of the sample's time point label: cycle 2 day 1 (C2D1) of nivolumab. Relapse after autologous stem cell transplantation had occurred in all trial patients, and cohorts A, B and C were distinguished by prior brentuximab vedotin exposure. The trial cohort included fewer than 65 patients with relapsed/refractory classical Hodgkin lymphoma, and each patient had a best overall response of complete response, partial response or progressive disease. Single-agent nivolumab was administered to trial patients in the multi-cohort phase II CheckMate 205 trial. An independent review committee assessed best overall response by applying the 2007 International Working Group response criteria. Trial PBMCs were collected just before the start of nivolumab (C1D1) and during therapy at cycle 2 day 1 and cycle 4 day 1. Peripheral blood was collected in 8 mL Vacutainer Cell Preparation Tubes, from which PBMCs were isolated by centrifugation and then cryopreserved.

This specimen was peripheral blood mononuclear cells (PBMCs), taken before the second cycle of nivolumab. This chain is built from TRBV19 and TRBJ1-2; no confident D gene assignment can be made. The origin of this receptor is a human donor with classical Hodgkin lymphoma. The DNA sequence is given as TGTGCCAGTGCGGACGGATTCTATGGCTACACCTTC. It translates as CASADGFYGYTF.